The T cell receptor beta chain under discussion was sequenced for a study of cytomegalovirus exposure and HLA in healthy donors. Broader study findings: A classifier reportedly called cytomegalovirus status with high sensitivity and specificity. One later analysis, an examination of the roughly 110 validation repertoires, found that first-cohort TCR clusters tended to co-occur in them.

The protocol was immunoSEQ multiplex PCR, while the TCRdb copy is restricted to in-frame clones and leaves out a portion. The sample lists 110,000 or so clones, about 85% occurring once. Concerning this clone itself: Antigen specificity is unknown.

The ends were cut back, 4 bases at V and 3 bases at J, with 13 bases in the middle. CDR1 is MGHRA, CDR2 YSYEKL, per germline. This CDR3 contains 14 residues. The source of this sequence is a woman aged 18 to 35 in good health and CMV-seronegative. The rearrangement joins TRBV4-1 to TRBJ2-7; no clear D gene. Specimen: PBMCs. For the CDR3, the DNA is TGCGCCAGCAGCCCTGAACCAGATTACTACGAGCAGTACTTC. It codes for CASSPEPDYYEQYF.